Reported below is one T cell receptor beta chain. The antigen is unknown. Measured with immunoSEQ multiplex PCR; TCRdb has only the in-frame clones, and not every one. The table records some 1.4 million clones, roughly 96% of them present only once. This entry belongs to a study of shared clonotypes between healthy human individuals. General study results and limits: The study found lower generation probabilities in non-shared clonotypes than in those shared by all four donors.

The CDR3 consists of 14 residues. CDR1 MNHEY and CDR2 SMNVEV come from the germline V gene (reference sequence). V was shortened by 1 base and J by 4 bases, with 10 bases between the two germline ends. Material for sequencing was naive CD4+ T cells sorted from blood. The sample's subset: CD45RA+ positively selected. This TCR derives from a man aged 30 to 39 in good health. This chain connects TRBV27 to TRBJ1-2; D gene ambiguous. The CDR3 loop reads CASSLWSSLYGYTF. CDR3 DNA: TGTGCCAGCAGTTTATGGTCCAGCCTCTATGGCTACACCTTC.